This TCR beta chain was sequenced in a study of shared clonotypes between healthy human individuals. Notes on the study in general: The sampled material consisted only of blood, and tissue repertoires are likely to differ. Some clonotypes were shared by all four sorted-subset donors, while others were not shared. The non-shared ones had lower generation probabilities than the shared ones. Roughly 5% was the fraction of naive CD4 clonotypes found shared across several donors.

Points on this clone: The antigen is unknown.

CD45RO negativity and positive selection for CCR7 defined naive CD8 cells, a population that excluded terminally differentiated effector memory CD45RA+ cells. Each of the donors was a healthy adult who was HIV-negative and had not had a recent acute infection or vaccination. V gave up 4 bases and J gave up 1 base; unmatched junction bases: 2. The CDR3 consists of 14 residues. CDR1 and CDR2 (germline): SNHLY, FYNNEI. Assay: immunoSEQ multiplex PCR; the TCRdb copy retains only in-frame clones and omits some. The sample lists around 2,100,000 clones; about 95% were seen once. The chain carries TRBV2 and TRBJ2-5, with TRBD2 matching over 8 bases. This receptor was taken from a man between 18 and 35 years old in good health. Material for sequencing was naive CD8+ T cells sorted from blood. CDR3 DNA: TGTGCCAGCAGTGTAGCGGGGTCCCAAGAGACCCAGTACTTC. It translates to CASSVAGSQETQYF.